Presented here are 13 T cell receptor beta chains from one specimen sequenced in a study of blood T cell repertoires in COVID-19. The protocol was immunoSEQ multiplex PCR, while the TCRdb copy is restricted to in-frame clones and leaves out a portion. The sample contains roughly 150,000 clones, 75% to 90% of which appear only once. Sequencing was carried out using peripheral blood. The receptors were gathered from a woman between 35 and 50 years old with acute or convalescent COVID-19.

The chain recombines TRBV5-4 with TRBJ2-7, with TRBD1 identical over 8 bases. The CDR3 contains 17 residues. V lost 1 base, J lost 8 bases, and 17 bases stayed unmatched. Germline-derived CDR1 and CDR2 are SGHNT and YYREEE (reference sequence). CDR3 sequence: CASSLSPQGAVGSKQYF. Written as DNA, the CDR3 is TGTGCCAGCAGCTTGTCACCTCAGGGGGCGGTGGGGTCTAAGCAGTACTTC. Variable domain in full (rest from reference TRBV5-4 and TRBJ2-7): ETGVTQSPTHLIKTRGQQVTLRCSSQSGHNTVSWYQQALGQGPQFIFQYYREEENGRGNFPPRFSGLQFPNYSSELNVNALELDDSALYLCASSLSPQGAVGSKQYFGPGTRLTVT.

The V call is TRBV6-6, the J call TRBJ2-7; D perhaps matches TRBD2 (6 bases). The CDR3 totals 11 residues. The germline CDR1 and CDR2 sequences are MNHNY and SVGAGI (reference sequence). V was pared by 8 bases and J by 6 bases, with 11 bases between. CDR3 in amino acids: CASSRGFEQYF. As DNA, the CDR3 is TGTGCCAGCTCTCGGGGGTTCGAGCAGTACTTC.

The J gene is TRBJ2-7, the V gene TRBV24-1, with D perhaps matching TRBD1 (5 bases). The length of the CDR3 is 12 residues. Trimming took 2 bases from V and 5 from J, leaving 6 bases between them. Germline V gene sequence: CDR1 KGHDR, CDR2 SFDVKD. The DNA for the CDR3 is TGTGCCACCAGTGATTCGACAGACGAGCAGTACTTC. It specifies CATSDSTDEQYF.

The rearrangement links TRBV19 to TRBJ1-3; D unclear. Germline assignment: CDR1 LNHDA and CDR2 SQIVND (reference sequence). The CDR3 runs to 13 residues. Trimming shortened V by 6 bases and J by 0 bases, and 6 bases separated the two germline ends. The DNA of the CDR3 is TGTGCCAGTAGCGAGGGCTCTGGAAACACCATATATTTT. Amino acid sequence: CASSEGSGNTIYF.

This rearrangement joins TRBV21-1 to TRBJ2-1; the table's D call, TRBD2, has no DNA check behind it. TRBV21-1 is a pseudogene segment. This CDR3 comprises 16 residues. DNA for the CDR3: TGTGCCAGCATCCCAGGCGGGGGGGTGACCTACAATGAGCAGTTCTTC. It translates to CASIPGGGVTYNEQFF.

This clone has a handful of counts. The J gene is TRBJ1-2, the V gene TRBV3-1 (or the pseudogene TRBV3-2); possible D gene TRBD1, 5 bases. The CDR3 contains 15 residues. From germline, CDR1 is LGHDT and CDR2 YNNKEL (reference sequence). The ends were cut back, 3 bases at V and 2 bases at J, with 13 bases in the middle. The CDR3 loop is CASSQVGGRNYGYTF. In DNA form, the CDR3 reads TGTGCCAGCAGCCAGGTGGGGGGAAGAAACTATGGCTACACCTTC.

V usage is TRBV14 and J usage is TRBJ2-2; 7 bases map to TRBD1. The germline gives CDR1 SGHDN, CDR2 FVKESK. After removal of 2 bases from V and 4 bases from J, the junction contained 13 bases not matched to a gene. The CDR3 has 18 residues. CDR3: CASSQSYYRQGLTGELFF. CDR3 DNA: TGTGCCAGCAGCCAATCCTATTATCGACAGGGCCTCACCGGGGAGCTGTTTTTT.

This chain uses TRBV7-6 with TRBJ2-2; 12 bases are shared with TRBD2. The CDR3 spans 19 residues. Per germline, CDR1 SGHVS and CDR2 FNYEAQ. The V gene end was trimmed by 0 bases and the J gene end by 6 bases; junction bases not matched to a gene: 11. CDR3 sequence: CASSLAPASGGALAGELFF. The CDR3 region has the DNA TGTGCCAGCAGCTTAGCGCCGGCTAGCGGGGGGGCCCTAGCCGGGGAGCTGTTTTTT.

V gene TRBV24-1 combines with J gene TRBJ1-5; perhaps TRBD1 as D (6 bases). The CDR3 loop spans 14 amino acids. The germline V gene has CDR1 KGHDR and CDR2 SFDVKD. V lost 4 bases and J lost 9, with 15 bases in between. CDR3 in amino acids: CATSDHRDLGPQHF. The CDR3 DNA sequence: TGTGCCACCAGTGACCACAGGGACCTGGGGCCCCAGCATTTT.

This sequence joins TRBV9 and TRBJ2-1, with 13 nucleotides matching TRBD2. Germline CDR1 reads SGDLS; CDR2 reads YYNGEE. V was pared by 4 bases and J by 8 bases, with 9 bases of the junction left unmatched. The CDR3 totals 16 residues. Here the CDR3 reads CASSLRLAGGLYEQFF. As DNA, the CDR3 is TGTGCCAGCAGCCTCCGACTAGCGGGAGGACTCTATGAGCAGTTCTTC.

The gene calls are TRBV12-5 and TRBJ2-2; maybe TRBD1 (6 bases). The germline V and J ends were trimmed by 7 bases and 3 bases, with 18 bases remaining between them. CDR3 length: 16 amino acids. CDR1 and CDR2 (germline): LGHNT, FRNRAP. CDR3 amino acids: CASAPQGPLDTGELFF. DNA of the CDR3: TGTGCTAGTGCCCCACAGGGACCTCTGGACACCGGGGAGCTGTTTTTT.

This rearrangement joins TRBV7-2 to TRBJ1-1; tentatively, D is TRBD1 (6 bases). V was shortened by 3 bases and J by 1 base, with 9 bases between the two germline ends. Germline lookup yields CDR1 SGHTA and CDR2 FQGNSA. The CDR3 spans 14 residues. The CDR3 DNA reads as TGTGCCAGCAGCTTTCCCAGGGGGAACACTGAAGCTTTCTTT. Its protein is CASSFPRGNTEAFF.

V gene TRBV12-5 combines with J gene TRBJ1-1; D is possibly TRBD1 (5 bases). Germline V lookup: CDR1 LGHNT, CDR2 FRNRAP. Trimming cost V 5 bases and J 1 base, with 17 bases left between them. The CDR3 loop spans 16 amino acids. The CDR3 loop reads CASGTYLSGGNTEAFF. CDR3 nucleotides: TGTGCTAGTGGTACCTACCTTTCCGGGGGGAACACTGAAGCTTTCTTT.